One sample yielded the 4 T cell receptor beta chains listed below, sequenced in a study of shared clonotypes between healthy human individuals. This table comes from immunoSEQ multiplex PCR, and its TCRdb copy is limited to in-frame clones, with some not included. The profile covers around 720,000 clones, with about three quarters appearing a single time and around 1.8% taken by the ten largest. The sample consisted of memory CD4+ T cells sorted from blood. Subset specified: CD45RA-negative fraction. The receptors here all came from a young woman in good health.

This CDR3 reads CASSFANTIYF. The CDR3 nucleotides are TGTGCCAGCAGTTTTGCCAACACCATATATTTT. The chain recombines TRBV28 with TRBJ1-3; D is unresolved. The CDR3 has 11 residues. V lost 3 bases to trimming and J lost 7 bases, with 4 bases between them. CDR1 and CDR2 from the germline V gene are MDHEN and SYDVKM.

V is TRBV7-8 and J is TRBJ1-2, with D unresolved. The length of the CDR3 is 17 residues. Per germline, CDR1 SGHVS and CDR2 FQNEAQ. Deletions cut 5 bases from V and 2 bases from J, with 21 bases between. CDR3 protein: CASSIGPRTLLNYGYTF. The CDR3, as DNA: TGTGCCAGCAGCATAGGCCCCCGGACTTTACTAAACTATGGCTACACCTTC.

The chain links TRBV7-8 to TRBJ1-3; maybe TRBD1 (5 bases). Trimming left V 6 bases short and J 0 bases short, with 12 bases between. The CDR3 covers 15 residues. Germline CDR1 reads SGHVS; CDR2 reads FQNEAQ. The chain's CDR3 is CASRSGRVSGNTIYF. The CDR3 region has the DNA TGTGCCAGCAGGTCAGGGAGGGTCTCTGGAAACACCATATATTTT.

This clone appeared many times. The same CDR3 also results from other DNA sequences found in this sample. This chain uses TRBV7-9 with TRBJ2-3; tentative D call: TRBD1 (6 bases). CDR1 is SEHNR and CDR2 is FQNEAQ in the germline V gene (reference sequence). The CDR3 is 14 residues long. Trimming pared 5 bases from V and 0 bases from J, leaving 9 bases between. CDR3 amino acids: CASSRDTSTDTQYF. For the CDR3, the DNA is TGTGCCAGCAGCCGGGACACGAGCACAGATACGCAGTATTTT. Full variable domain (rest looked up from reference TRBV7-9 and TRBJ2-3): DTGVSQNPRHKITKRGQNVTFRCDPISEHNRLYWYRQTLGQGPEFLTYFQNEAQLEKSRLLSDRFSAERPKGSFSTLEIQRTEQGDSAMYLCASSRDTSTDTQYFGPGTRLTVL.